Listed below are T cell receptor beta chains from one sample, sequenced in a study of T-cell reconstitution after alpha-beta-depleted transplantation in children. TCRdb itself ran the PCR reads through MiXCR, one entry per CDR3 protein. The data contain about 210,000 distinct CDR3 sequences, 17% of them singletons. The material was PBMCs, mostly from graft donor cells, obtained 360 days after TCRalphabeta/CD19-depleted stem cell transplant. The source is a male patient between 2 and 15 years old who had a stem cell transplant for acute lymphoblastic leukemia, so the T cells may come from the graft donor. The CDR3 runs from the conserved cysteine through the conserved F or W. The order of the fields is D gene, clone size, V gene, J gene, CDR3 DNA, CDR3 protein. The D gene is left open where the match is weak. Clone size is given for some rows only: seen once, a few or many times, or a class if the clone is expanded.

D gene: .
clone size: few
V gene: TRBV15
J gene: TRBJ2-7
CDR3 DNA: TGTGCCACCAGCAGAGATCGCGACTCCGGGTCCTACGAGCAGTACTTC
CDR3 protein: CATSRDRDSGSYEQYF

D gene: .
clone size: few
V gene: TRBV10-3
J gene: TRBJ2-5
CDR3 DNA: TGTGCCATCAGTGAGTTTGAGGGACAGACCCAGTACTTC
CDR3 protein: CAISEFEGQTQYF

D gene: TRBD1
clone size: .
V gene: TRBV20-1
J gene: TRBJ2-7
CDR3 DNA: TGCAGTGCGGGGACAGTAATCGTCTACGAGCAGTACTTC
CDR3 protein: CSAGTVIVYEQYF

D gene: .
clone size: .
V gene: TRBV29-1
J gene: TRBJ1-2
CDR3 DNA: TGCAGCGTGCAAGGGGGGCAAGATGGCTACACCTTC
CDR3 protein: CSVQGGQDGYTF

D gene: .
clone size: .
V gene: TRBV10-2
J gene: TRBJ1-5
CDR3 DNA: TGCGCCAGCAGTGAGTCAAGGGTAGGGCGAAGCAATCAGCCCCAGCATTTT
CDR3 protein: CASSESRVGRSNQPQHF

D gene: TRBD2
clone size: .
V gene: TRBV4-1
J gene: TRBJ2-5
CDR3 DNA: TGCGCCAGCAGCCAAGTGGGGCTAGCGGGGAGAGAGACCCAGTACTTC
CDR3 protein: CASSQVGLAGRETQYF

D gene: .
clone size: .
V gene: TRBV3-1
J gene: TRBJ1-5
CDR3 DNA: TGTGCCAGCAGCCAAGAACAGTATAGCAATCAGCCCCAGCATTTT
CDR3 protein: CASSQEQYSNQPQHF

D gene: TRBD1
clone size: .
V gene: TRBV6-5
J gene: TRBJ2-5
CDR3 DNA: TGTGCCAGCAGTCTGCAAGGGACAGACCAAGAGACCCAGTACTTC
CDR3 protein: CASSLQGTDQETQYF

D gene: .
clone size: .
V gene: TRBV19
J gene: TRBJ1-5
CDR3 DNA: TGTGCCAGTAGTCGAACAAGGGAAATTCTGGGGCCCCAGCATTTT
CDR3 protein: CASSRTREILGPQHF

D gene: .
clone size: .
V gene: TRBV28
J gene: TRBJ2-3
CDR3 DNA: TGTGCCATGAGCCCGGGGCCCTTCCGCCCTAGCACAGATACGCAGTATTTT
CDR3 protein: CAMSPGPFRPSTDTQYF

D gene: TRBD1
clone size: .
V gene: TRBV4-3
J gene: TRBJ1-1
CDR3 DNA: TGCGCCAGCAGCCCTAAACAGGGGTTCGGCGTCCGGAACACTGAAGCTTTCTTT
CDR3 protein: CASSPKQGFGVRNTEAFF

D gene: .
clone size: many
V gene: TRBV9
J gene: TRBJ2-1
CDR3 DNA: TGTGCCAGCAGCGTAGTGGTGTCAGGGGACGAGTTCTTC
CDR3 protein: CASSVVVSGDEFF

D gene: TRBD2
clone size: .
V gene: TRBV20-1
J gene: TRBJ2-1
CDR3 DNA: TGCAGTGCTGGCGGGAGCATCTACAATGAGCAGTTCTTC
CDR3 protein: CSAGGSIYNEQFF

D gene: .
clone size: many
V gene: TRBV7-2
J gene: TRBJ2-7
CDR3 DNA: TGTGCCAGCAGCGCTACCTACGAGCAGTACTTC
CDR3 protein: CASSATYEQYF

D gene: .
clone size: .
V gene: TRBV7-8
J gene: TRBJ1-5
CDR3 DNA: TGTGCCAGCAGCTCCGCGGCCTCACATCAGCCCCAGCATTTT
CDR3 protein: CASSSAASHQPQHF

D gene: .
clone size: .
V gene: TRBV7-8
J gene: TRBJ2-3
CDR3 DNA: TGTGCCAGCAGCCCATCCCGGGGAAGTCTTGGTACGCAGTATTTT
CDR3 protein: CASSPSRGSLGTQYF

D gene: .
clone size: .
V gene: TRBV7-3
J gene: TRBJ2-1
CDR3 DNA: TGTGCCAGCAGCCGAACCGGGACTGCTCTTGGGAATGAGCAGTTCTTC
CDR3 protein: CASSRTGTALGNEQFF

D gene: .
clone size: .
V gene: TRBV7-8
J gene: TRBJ1-6
CDR3 DNA: TGTGCCAGCAGCTTTCTCCAGGGGCAGAGCAATTCACCCCTCCACTTT
CDR3 protein: CASSFLQGQSNSPLHF

D gene: .
clone size: .
V gene: TRBV7-2
J gene: TRBJ2-5
CDR3 DNA: TGTGCCAGCAGCGATCGGAGACAGGACCAAGAGACCCAGTACTTC
CDR3 protein: CASSDRRQDQETQYF

D gene: .
clone size: few
V gene: TRBV12-3/TRBV12-4
J gene: TRBJ2-2
CDR3 DNA: TGTGCCAGCAGTTCCGACTTGAACACCGGGGAGCTGTTTTTT
CDR3 protein: CASSSDLNTGELFF

D gene: .
clone size: .
V gene: TRBV4-1
J gene: TRBJ2-6
CDR3 DNA: TGCGCCAGCAGTCGAGGGACGGGGGCCAACGTCCTGACTTTC
CDR3 protein: CASSRGTGANVLTF

D gene: .
clone size: .
V gene: TRBV7-6
J gene: TRBJ2-1
CDR3 DNA: TGTGCCAGCAGCCGCCATACAGGGAAGTCCTACAATGAGCAGTTCTTC
CDR3 protein: CASSRHTGKSYNEQFF

D gene: TRBD2
clone size: .
V gene: TRBV4-2
J gene: TRBJ2-1
CDR3 DNA: TGTGCCAGCAGCCAAGATGGTCTAGCGGGGGGCAATGAGCAGTTCTTC
CDR3 protein: CASSQDGLAGGNEQFF

D gene: .
clone size: many
V gene: TRBV12-3/TRBV12-4
J gene: TRBJ1-5
CDR3 DNA: TGTGCCAGCAGTGGTACGCGTTGGGGCAATCAGCCCCAGCATTTT
CDR3 protein: CASSGTRWGNQPQHF

D gene: .
clone size: few
V gene: TRBV7-3
J gene: TRBJ2-2
CDR3 DNA: TGTGCCAGCAGCCCGGGACGGGAGAACACCGGGGAGCTGTTTTTT
CDR3 protein: CASSPGRENTGELFF

D gene: TRBD1
clone size: many
V gene: TRBV29-1
J gene: TRBJ2-7
CDR3 DNA: TGCAGCGTTGATGGCGGGACAGGCTACTACGAGCAGTACTTC
CDR3 protein: CSVDGGTGYYEQYF

D gene: TRBD1
clone size: many
V gene: TRBV9
J gene: TRBJ2-7
CDR3 DNA: TGTGCCAGCAGCGTCGGGACAGGGAACTACGAGCAGTACTTC
CDR3 protein: CASSVGTGNYEQYF

D gene: .
clone size: few
V gene: TRBV18
J gene: TRBJ2-7
CDR3 DNA: TGTGCCAGCTCACCACAAACCTACGAGCAGTACTTC
CDR3 protein: CASSPQTYEQYF

D gene: TRBD2
clone size: many
V gene: TRBV4-2
J gene: TRBJ2-7
CDR3 DNA: TGTGCCAGCAGCCAAGATCCTAGCGGGGGCTCCTACGAGCAGTACTTC
CDR3 protein: CASSQDPSGGSYEQYF

D gene: .
clone size: .
V gene: TRBV12-3/TRBV12-4
J gene: TRBJ1-1
CDR3 DNA: TGTGCCAGCACGCTCTCGGGGAGTCCTAACACTGAAGCTTTCTTT
CDR3 protein: CASTLSGSPNTEAFF

D gene: TRBD1
clone size: .
V gene: TRBV10-3
J gene: TRBJ1-5
CDR3 DNA: TGTGCCATCAGTCAGACACGAACAGGGGGCGGGGGTCAGCCCCAGCATTTT
CDR3 protein: CAISQTRTGGGGQPQHF

D gene: .
clone size: .
V gene: TRBV3-1
J gene: TRBJ2-2
CDR3 DNA: TGTGCCAGCACCCACGGCGGGGTAGGCACCGGGGAGCTGTTTTTT
CDR3 protein: CASTHGGVGTGELFF

D gene: TRBD2
clone size: .
V gene: TRBV12-3/TRBV12-4
J gene: TRBJ2-1
CDR3 DNA: TGTGCCAGCAGTTCTCCGGGACTAGCGGGAGGGTACAATGAGCAGTTCTTC
CDR3 protein: CASSSPGLAGGYNEQFF

D gene: .
clone size: few
V gene: TRBV3-1
J gene: TRBJ2-4
CDR3 DNA: TGTGCCAGCAGCCAAGCGGGGGCTCGAGCCAAAAACATTCAGTACTTC
CDR3 protein: CASSQAGARAKNIQYF

D gene: .
clone size: .
V gene: TRBV7-8
J gene: TRBJ2-5
CDR3 DNA: TGTGCCAGCAGCTTAGTCCCCGTGGGACCGGCCCTACAAGAGACCCAGTACTTC
CDR3 protein: CASSLVPVGPALQETQYF

D gene: .
clone size: once
V gene: TRBV5-6
J gene: TRBJ2-3
CDR3 DNA: TGTGCCAGCAGCCCAGGTGCGGCGACAGATACGCAGTATTTT
CDR3 protein: CASSPGAATDTQYF

D gene: .
clone size: few
V gene: TRBV27
J gene: TRBJ2-7
CDR3 DNA: TGTGCCAGCAGTTTAAGGATCCGTAACTACGAGCAGTACTTC
CDR3 protein: CASSLRIRNYEQYF

D gene: TRBD2
clone size: few
V gene: TRBV18
J gene: TRBJ2-1
CDR3 DNA: TGTGCCAGCTCACCCCCTGGCGGGGGGGGATACAATGAGCAGTTCTTC
CDR3 protein: CASSPPGGGGYNEQFF

D gene: .
clone size: many
V gene: TRBV10-3
J gene: TRBJ2-5
CDR3 DNA: TGTGCCATCAGGGATTTGGACCAAGAGACCCAGTACTTC
CDR3 protein: CAIRDLDQETQYF

D gene: .
clone size: .
V gene: TRBV5-1
J gene: TRBJ2-2
CDR3 DNA: TGCGCCAGCAGCCCCCGGACCCCCCCCGGGGAGCTGTTTTTT
CDR3 protein: CASSPRTPPGELFF

D gene: TRBD1
clone size: few
V gene: TRBV5-5
J gene: TRBJ1-2
CDR3 DNA: TGTGCCAGCAGCTTCCTCACAGGGGACTCCTATGGCTACACCTTC
CDR3 protein: CASSFLTGDSYGYTF

D gene: TRBD2
clone size: .
V gene: TRBV12-3/TRBV12-4
J gene: TRBJ2-2
CDR3 DNA: TGTGCCAGCAGTTTGGGCCGAGGTAGCGGGGGACCTAACACCGGGGAGCTGTTTTTT
CDR3 protein: CASSLGRGSGGPNTGELFF

D gene: .
clone size: .
V gene: TRBV10-1
J gene: TRBJ2-7
CDR3 DNA: TGCGCCAGCAGTGACTACCCGAGCTCCTACGAGCAGTACTTC
CDR3 protein: CASSDYPSSYEQYF

D gene: .
clone size: .
V gene: TRBV28
J gene: TRBJ2-2
CDR3 DNA: TGTGCCAGCAGTTTTCATGTAGCGGTAGTGAACACCGGGGAGCTGTTTTTT
CDR3 protein: CASSFHVAVVNTGELFF

D gene: TRBD1
clone size: .
V gene: TRBV10-3
J gene: TRBJ2-1
CDR3 DNA: TGTGCCATCAGTGATCAGGGCGGGACAGGGAGCTACAATGAGCAGTTCTTC
CDR3 protein: CAISDQGGTGSYNEQFF

D gene: TRBD1
clone size: .
V gene: TRBV19
J gene: TRBJ2-2
CDR3 DNA: TGTGCCAGTAATAGTAAGGGGACAGTCAACACCGGGGAGCTGTTTTTT
CDR3 protein: CASNSKGTVNTGELFF

D gene: .
clone size: .
V gene: TRBV21-1
J gene: TRBJ2-1
CDR3 DNA: TGTGCCAGCAGCAAATCGGCTAGCGGGGGCCCGCTGGGACACAATGAGCAGTTCTTC
CDR3 protein: CASSKSASGGPLGHNEQFF

D gene: .
clone size: few
V gene: TRBV11-2
J gene: TRBJ2-7
CDR3 DNA: TGTGCCAGCAGCTTAGTTGAGGGGACCGAGCAGTACTTC
CDR3 protein: CASSLVEGTEQYF

D gene: TRBD2
clone size: few
V gene: TRBV7-8
J gene: TRBJ2-7
CDR3 DNA: TGTGCCAGCAGCTCCACTCCGGGGGGGGGCTTGAGCTCCTACGAGCAGTACTTC
CDR3 protein: CASSSTPGGGLSSYEQYF

D gene: .
clone size: many
V gene: TRBV12-3/TRBV12-4
J gene: TRBJ2-2
CDR3 DNA: TGTGCCAGCAGCCTCATTGGACCCGGGGAGCTGTTTTTT
CDR3 protein: CASSLIGPGELFF

D gene: .
clone size: .
V gene: TRBV5-1
J gene: TRBJ2-1
CDR3 DNA: TGCGCCAGCAGCTTGTTGACGGCGTCAGAAGAGCAGTTCTTC
CDR3 protein: CASSLLTASEEQFF

D gene: TRBD2
clone size: .
V gene: TRBV5-1
J gene: TRBJ2-3
CDR3 DNA: TGCGCCAGCAGCTACGAGTACGGGGGGACAGATACGCAGTATTTT
CDR3 protein: CASSYEYGGTDTQYF

D gene: TRBD1
clone size: many
V gene: TRBV4-1
J gene: TRBJ2-5
CDR3 DNA: TGCGCCAGCAGCCAAGTCACAGGGGACCAAGAGACCCAGTACTTC
CDR3 protein: CASSQVTGDQETQYF

D gene: .
clone size: .
V gene: TRBV5-1
J gene: TRBJ2-2
CDR3 DNA: TGCGCCAGCAGCGCATCGACTCAGGTGTTGGAGCTGTTTTTT
CDR3 protein: CASSASTQVLELFF

D gene: .
clone size: few
V gene: TRBV15
J gene: TRBJ2-1
CDR3 DNA: TGTGCCACCAGCAGAGTTAGCCCGATATACTACAATGAGCAGTTCTTC
CDR3 protein: CATSRVSPIYYNEQFF

D gene: .
clone size: .
V gene: TRBV10-3
J gene: TRBJ1-5
CDR3 DNA: TGTGCCATCAGGGACCGGGCCGATAGCAATCAGCCCCAGCATTTT
CDR3 protein: CAIRDRADSNQPQHF

D gene: .
clone size: few
V gene: TRBV7-9
J gene: TRBJ2-7
CDR3 DNA: TGTGCCAGCAGCTTCAGCTCCTCCTACGAGCAGTACTTC
CDR3 protein: CASSFSSSYEQYF

D gene: TRBD1
clone size: few
V gene: TRBV7-2
J gene: TRBJ1-6
CDR3 DNA: TGTGCCAGCAGCGATAGGGGGCCAACAATTTCCTCACCCCTCCACTTT
CDR3 protein: CASSDRGPTISSPLHF

D gene: .
clone size: .
V gene: TRBV28
J gene: TRBJ2-7
CDR3 DNA: TGTGCCAGCAGAAGTGGGGGATCCTACGAGCAGTACTTC
CDR3 protein: CASRSGGSYEQYF

D gene: .
clone size: .
V gene: TRBV6-1
J gene: TRBJ2-3
CDR3 DNA: TGTGCCAGCAGTCCCCCTTTGCCGCTCGGCACAGATACGCAGTATTTT
CDR3 protein: CASSPPLPLGTDTQYF